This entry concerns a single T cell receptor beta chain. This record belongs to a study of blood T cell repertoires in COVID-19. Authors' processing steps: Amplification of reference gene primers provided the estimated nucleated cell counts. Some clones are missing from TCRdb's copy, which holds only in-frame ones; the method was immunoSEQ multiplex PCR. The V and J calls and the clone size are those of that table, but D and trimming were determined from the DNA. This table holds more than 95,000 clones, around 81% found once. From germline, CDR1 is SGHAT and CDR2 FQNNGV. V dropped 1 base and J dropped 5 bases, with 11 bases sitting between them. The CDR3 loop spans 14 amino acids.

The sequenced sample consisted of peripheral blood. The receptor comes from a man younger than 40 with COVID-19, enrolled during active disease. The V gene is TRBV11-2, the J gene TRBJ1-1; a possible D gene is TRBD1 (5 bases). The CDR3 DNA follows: TGTGCCAGCAGCTTAGCAGGGTACAATACTGAAGCTTTCTTT. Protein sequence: CASSLAGYNTEAFF.